This entry features one TCR beta chain sequence. Profiling relied on immunoSEQ multiplex PCR, and the TCRdb table lists in-frame clones only, not all of them. Among 100,000 to 150,000 clones listed, approximately 74% were seen once. This sample was included in a study of blood T cell repertoires in COVID-19. From germline, CDR1 is KGHDR and CDR2 SFDVKD. The CDR3 spans 15 residues. V gave up 3 bases and J gave up 10 bases; unmatched junction bases: 4. This receptor was taken from a man in his fifties or sixties with acute or convalescent COVID-19. The specimen was peripheral blood. The chain combines TRBV24-1 with TRBJ2-1, with TRBD2 identical over 14 bases. The CDR3 bases are TGTGCCACCAGTGATGGACTAGCGGGAGGAGGCGAGCAGTTCTTC. Amino acid sequence: CATSDGLAGGGEQFF.